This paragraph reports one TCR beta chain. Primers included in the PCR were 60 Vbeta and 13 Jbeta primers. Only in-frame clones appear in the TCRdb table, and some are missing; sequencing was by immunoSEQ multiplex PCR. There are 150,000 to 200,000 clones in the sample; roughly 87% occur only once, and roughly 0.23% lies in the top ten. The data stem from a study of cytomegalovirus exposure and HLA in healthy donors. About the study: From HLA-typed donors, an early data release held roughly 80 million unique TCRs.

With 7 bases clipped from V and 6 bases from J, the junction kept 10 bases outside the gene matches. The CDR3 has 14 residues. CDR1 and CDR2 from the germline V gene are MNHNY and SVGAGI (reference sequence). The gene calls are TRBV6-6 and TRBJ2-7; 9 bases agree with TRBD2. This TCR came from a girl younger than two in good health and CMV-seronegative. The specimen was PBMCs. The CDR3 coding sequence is TGTGCCAGCACCACCGAAGCGGGGGGAACCGAGCAGTACTTC. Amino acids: CASTTEAGGTEQYF.